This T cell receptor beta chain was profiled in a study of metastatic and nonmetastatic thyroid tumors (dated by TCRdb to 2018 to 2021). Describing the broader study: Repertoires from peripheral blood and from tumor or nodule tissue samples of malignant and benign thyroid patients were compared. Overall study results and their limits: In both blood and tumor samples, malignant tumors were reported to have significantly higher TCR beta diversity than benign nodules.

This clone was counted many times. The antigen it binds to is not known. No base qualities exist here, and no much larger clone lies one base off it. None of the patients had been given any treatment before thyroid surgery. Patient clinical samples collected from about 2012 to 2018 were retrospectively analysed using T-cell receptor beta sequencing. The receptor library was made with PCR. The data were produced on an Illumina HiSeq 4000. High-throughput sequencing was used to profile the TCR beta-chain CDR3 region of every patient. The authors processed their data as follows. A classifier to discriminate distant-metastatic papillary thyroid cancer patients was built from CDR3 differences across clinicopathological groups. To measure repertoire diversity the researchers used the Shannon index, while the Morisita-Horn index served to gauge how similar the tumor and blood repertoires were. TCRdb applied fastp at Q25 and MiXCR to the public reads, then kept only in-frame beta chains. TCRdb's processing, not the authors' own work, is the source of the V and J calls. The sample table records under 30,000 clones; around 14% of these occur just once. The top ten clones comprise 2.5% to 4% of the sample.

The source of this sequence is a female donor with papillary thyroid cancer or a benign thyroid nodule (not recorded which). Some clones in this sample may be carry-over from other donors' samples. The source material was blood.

The DNA sequence reads TGTGCCAGTAGTCTTTACATGAACACTGAAGCTTTCTTT. Its amino acids are CASSLYMNTEAFF. The V and J segments used are TRBV19 and TRBJ1-1, with no confident D gene call. CDR3 length: 13 amino acids, cysteine to phenylalanine. Only the CDR3 portion is preserved as DNA: 39 bases, with reading frame beginning at the first base. CDR1 and CDR2, looked up from the germline V gene (reference sequence), are LNHDA and SQIVND. Trimming takes 5 bases from V and 0 bases from J, and the germline ends sit 7 bases apart.